One T cell receptor (beta chain) is described in this entry. The identical CDR3 is also encoded by other nucleotide sequences in the sample. This sample was taken from a study of shared clonotypes between healthy human individuals. The wider study: Used for every donor were three CD4 naive, three CD4 memory, two CD8 naive and one CD8 memory plate.

The study ran the assay at deep level. Sequencing was performed with immunoSEQ multiplex PCR; in TCRdb, only in-frame clones are kept and a portion is missing. The sample contains some 2 million clones, around 95% of which appear only once. Germline V gives CDR1 SGHRS, CDR2 YFSETQ. The CDR3 runs to 14 residues. V was pared by 4 bases and J by 3 bases, with 5 bases of the junction left unmatched. The chain uses TRBV5-1 and TRBJ2-7; 9 nucleotides agree with TRBD1. The TCR originated in a man aged 18 to 29 in good health. Sequenced: naive CD4+ T cells sorted from blood. Subset described: CD45RA+ positively selected. The CDR3 loop is CASSIGQGRYEQYF. The CDR3 nucleotides read TGCGCCAGCAGCATTGGACAGGGGCGCTACGAGCAGTACTTC.